This record covers a single TCR beta chain. TCRdb's copy holds only in-frame clones and misses some; the assay was immunoSEQ multiplex PCR. The sample has roughly 15,000 clones; about 92% are singletons. This sample was taken from a study of blood T cell repertoires in COVID-19. CDR1 LGHDT and CDR2 YNNKEL come from the germline V gene (reference sequence). CDR3 length: 15 amino acids. V shed 0 bases and J shed 0 bases, with 9 bases lying between them. The clonotype originates from a human donor with active COVID-19. The donor label of this sample is uncertain. The material sequenced was peripheral blood. The chain couples TRBV3-1 (or the pseudogene TRBV3-2) to TRBJ2-7; D is possibly TRBD1 (6 bases). The CDR3 loop is CASSQEGAPSYEQYF. CDR3 DNA: TGTGCCAGCAGCCAAGAGGGGGCACCCTCCTACGAGCAGTACTTC.